These 25 T cell receptor beta chains were all obtained from the same sample, sequenced in a study of shared clonotypes between healthy human individuals. Clones were read by immunoSEQ multiplex PCR, and TCRdb kept only the in-frame ones, dropping some. Of 2,500,000 or so clones in the sample, 90% to 95% are singletons; the top ten hold roughly 0.36%. Sequences were obtained from naive CD4+ T cells from PBMCs. Subset defined: CD45RA+ positively selected. The receptors shown here come from a man aged 18 to 29 in good health. Some clones in this sample may be carry-over from other donors' samples.

In regard to this clone: The sample has other DNA sequences that encode this CDR3 too. CDR3 residues: CASSLTGTGTEAFF. The CDR3 coding sequence is TGTGCCAGCAGCTTAACCGGGACGGGGACTGAAGCTTTCTTT. The chain has TRBV7-3 and TRBJ1-1; tentative D call: TRBD1 (5 bases). Trimming removed 0 bases from V and 5 bases from J, with 10 bases in between. Germline assignment: CDR1 SGHTA and CDR2 FQGTGA. CDR3 length equals 14 residues.

Note on this clone: The same CDR3 arises from other DNA sequences in this sample as well. The chain is built from TRBV5-1 and TRBJ2-5, with TRBD2 matching 8 bases. The CDR3 is made up of 15 amino acids. Looked up from germline, CDR1 is SGHRS and CDR2 is YFSETQ. Trimming cost V 0 bases and J 4 bases; bases outside gene matches: 5. The CDR3 DNA follows: TGCGCCAGCAGCTTGGCCGGGCTAGCGGGAGAGACCCAGTACTTC. Its protein is CASSLAGLAGETQYF.

The chain joins TRBV6-1 to TRBJ2-2; D unresolved. The length of the CDR3 is 13 residues. The V end lost 1 base, the J end lost 4 bases, and 4 bases lay between the germline ends. Germline values: CDR1 MNHNS, CDR2 SASEGT. CDR3 loop: CASSEVSTGELFF. The CDR3 DNA is TGTGCCAGCAGTGAAGTGAGCACCGGGGAGCTGTTTTTT.

Comment on this clone: The sample contains more than one DNA sequence encoding this CDR3. J is TRBJ1-2 and V is TRBV6-6; D call uncertain. Trimming pared 4 bases from V and 0 bases from J, leaving 6 bases between. CDR1 and CDR2 from the germline V gene are MNHNY and SVGAGI (reference sequence). CDR3 length equals 13 residues. DNA for the CDR3: TGTGCCAGCAGTTCCACAGCTAACTATGGCTACACCTTC. Residues: CASSSTANYGYTF.

The chain uses TRBV5-1 and TRBJ2-1, with 10 bases lining up with TRBD2. CDR1 and CDR2 from the germline V gene are SGHRS and YFSETQ. The CDR3 extends over 15 amino acids. V trimming: 1 base; J trimming: 6 bases; junction bases outside the gene matches: 4. The CDR3 is CASSLTSGAPNEQFF. In nucleotides, the CDR3 is TGCGCCAGCAGCTTGACTAGCGGGGCCCCCAATGAGCAGTTCTTC.

This sequence joins TRBV7-2 and TRBJ2-1; 10 bases line up with TRBD2. Losses at the gene ends were 1 base for V and 7 bases for J; bases not matched to a gene: 16. This CDR3 region has 19 residues. The germline gives CDR1 SGHTA, CDR2 FQGNSA. This CDR3 is CASSLVGGKAGGPWNEQFF. The CDR3 coding sequence is TGTGCCAGCAGCTTAGTAGGTGGAAAAGCGGGAGGGCCGTGGAATGAGCAGTTCTTC. Filled out from reference TRBV7-2 and TRBJ2-1, the complete variable domain reads GAGVSQSPSNKVTEKGKDVELRCDPISGHTALYWYRQSLGQGLEFLIYFQGNSAPDKSGLPSDRFSAERTGGSVSTLTIQRTQQEDSAVYLCASSLVGGKAGGPWNEQFFGPGTRLTVL.

The CDR3 DNA follows: TGTGCCAGCTCACCACTGGTGAACCAGGGCGACGAGCAGTACTTC. It specifies CASSPLVNQGDEQYF. This chain connects TRBV18 to TRBJ2-7; D is possibly TRBD1 (5 bases). V was trimmed by 1 base and J by 5 bases, leaving 15 bases between them. Looked up from germline, CDR1 is KGHSH and CDR2 is LQKENI. This CDR3 comprises 15 residues.

The rearrangement links TRBV6-4 to TRBJ1-1; no clear D. The CDR3 runs to 13 residues. From germline, CDR1 is MRHNA and CDR2 SNTAGT. Trimming removed 6 bases at V and 1 base at J, with 9 bases between. CDR3: CASSASWNTEAFF. CDR3 in DNA: TGTGCCAGCAGCGCTTCATGGAACACTGAAGCTTTCTTT.

Note on this clone: The junction and the germline gene differ at one end; a read error may be behind it. V is TRBV20-1 and J is TRBJ2-3; no clear D. The CDR3 runs 11 residues. The V gene's germline CDR1 is DFQATT and CDR2 SNEGSKA (reference sequence). CDR3 sequence: CSLVGGDMQYF. For the CDR3, the DNA is TGCAGTCTGGTGGGTGGAGATATGCAGTATTTT.

The V and J genes are TRBV5-1 and TRBJ2-3; 9 bases match TRBD2. The trim removed 3 bases at V and 2 bases at J, leaving 10 bases unmatched. CDR3 size: 17 residues. Germline assignment: CDR1 SGHRS and CDR2 YFSETQ. DNA for the CDR3: TGCGCCAGCAGCTCAGCATCCGGGACTAGCCCCACAGATACGCAGTATTTT. Translating it yields CASSSASGTSPTDTQYF.

This sequence joins TRBV6-5 and TRBJ1-5, with D perhaps TRBD1 (6 bases). The germline V gene has CDR1 MNHEY and CDR2 SVGAGI. This CDR3 region has 14 residues. Trimming took 6 bases from V and 7 from J, leaving 16 bases between them. The CDR3: CASSRLAGGQPQHF. Written as DNA, the CDR3 is TGTGCCAGCAGCCGCCTCGCGGGGGGCCAGCCCCAGCATTTT.

In the case of this clone: Its ends do not fully match the called genes, so a read error is possible. The rearrangement uses TRBV6-1 and TRBJ2-7; TRBD1 is a possible D gene (5 bases). This CDR3 comprises 13 residues. CDR1 MNHNS and CDR2 SASEGT come from the germline V gene. In DNA, the CDR3 is TGTGCCGGCAGTGGGGCCGAGAGTCGGGCAGAGTACTTC. Translating gives CAGSGAESRAEYF.

The chain recombines TRBV5-4 with TRBJ2-7; TRBD2 aligns across 8 bases. Trimming at V came to 4 bases and at J to 2 bases, leaving 8 bases not matched to a gene. CDR3 length equals 15 residues. From germline, CDR1 is SGHNT and CDR2 YYREEE (reference sequence). The CDR3 protein is CASSLAGTRAYEQYF. The CDR3 coding sequence is TGTGCCAGCAGCCTTGCCGGGACTAGGGCCTACGAGCAGTACTTC.

The rearrangement links TRBV6-5 to TRBJ2-2, with D possibly being TRBD2 (6 bases). Germline lookup yields CDR1 MNHEY and CDR2 SVGAGI. Trimming took 3 bases from V and 6 from J, leaving 11 bases between them. CDR3 length: 14 residues. CDR3 coding DNA: TGTGCCAGCAGTTATCGACTAGTTCCCGGGGAGCTGTTTTTT. Its protein product is CASSYRLVPGELFF.

The chain employs TRBV28 and TRBJ2-2, with a possible D match to TRBD1 (7 bases). Trimming left V 8 bases short and J 7 bases short, with 14 bases between. The CDR3 loop spans 13 amino acids. The germline V gene encodes CDR1 MDHEN and CDR2 SYDVKM. The CDR3, as DNA: TGTGCCAGCTGTGGAGGGGGCTTCGGGGAGCTGTTTTTT. It codes for CASCGGGFGELFF.

This rearrangement joins TRBV4-2 to TRBJ2-2, with D possibly TRBD1 on 6 matching bases. Germline-derived CDR1 and CDR2 are LGHNA and YNFKEQ. V dropped 5 bases and J dropped 3 bases, with 10 bases sitting between them. This CDR3 contains 14 residues. The CDR3 bases are TGTGCCAGCAGCGATGACAGGTACACCGGGGAGCTGTTTTTT. This encodes CASSDDRYTGELFF.

The rearrangement uses TRBV5-1 and TRBJ1-2, with D unresolved. The germline CDR1 and CDR2 sequences are SGHRS and YFSETQ. V was cut by 0 bases and J by 7 bases, with 13 bases left in between. The CDR3 consists of 14 residues. CDR3 nucleotide sequence: TGCGCCAGCAGCTTGGAACCCCCAGTCTCTGGCTACACCTTC. Its protein is CASSLEPPVSGYTF.

The rearrangement uses TRBV5-1 and TRBJ2-6; TRBD2 agrees at 9 bases. From germline, CDR1 is SGHRS and CDR2 YFSETQ. CDR3 length: 20 amino acids. The ends lost 0 bases at V and 0 bases at J; junction bases unmatched: 10. Here the CDR3 DNA reads TGCGCCAGCAGCTTGGGTGCGGGAGGGCCCCAGAGCTCTGGGGCCAACGTCCTGACTTTC. The encoded protein is CASSLGAGGPQSSGANVLTF.

The V call is TRBV11-3, the J call TRBJ2-5, with 16 bases lining up with TRBD2. After removal of 5 bases from V and 3 bases from J, the junction contained 6 bases not matched to a gene. Germline assignment: CDR1 SGHNT and CDR2 YENEEA. There are 17 residues in the CDR3. The CDR3: CASSPGTSGRVEETQYF. CDR3 DNA sequence: TGTGCCAGCAGCCCGGGGACTAGCGGGAGGGTAGAAGAGACCCAGTACTTC.

This chain connects TRBV30 to TRBJ2-7; D is possibly TRBD1 (6 bases). The germline V gene has CDR1 GTSNPN and CDR2 SVGIG (reference sequence). The germline V and J ends were trimmed by 3 bases and 3 bases, with 12 bases remaining between them. The CDR3 covers 13 residues. DNA for the CDR3: TGTGCCTGGAGAGGACAGTCCCTCTACGAGCAGTACTTC. It translates to CAWRGQSLYEQYF.

CDR3 protein: CAWSTGNTIYF. In nucleotides, the CDR3 is TGTGCCTGGAGCACTGGAAACACCATATATTTT. V gene TRBV30 combines with J gene TRBJ1-3, with D uncertain. From germline, CDR1 is GTSNPN and CDR2 SVGIG (reference sequence). The CDR3 has 11 amino acids. Trimming removed 3 bases at V and 2 bases at J, with 2 bases between.

This rearrangement joins TRBV6-5 to TRBJ2-3; TRBD1 matches 9 bases. The CDR3 spans 14 residues. Per germline, CDR1 MNHEY and CDR2 SVGAGI. The trim removed 5 bases at V and 4 bases at J, leaving 4 bases unmatched. CDR3 amino acids: CASSMDRGADTQYF. The CDR3 DNA follows: TGTGCCAGCAGTATGGACAGGGGCGCAGATACGCAGTATTTT.

The V gene is TRBV7-2, the J gene TRBJ2-3, with D tentatively TRBD1 (6 bases). Germline CDR1 and CDR2: SGHTA and FQGNSA. The CDR3 sequence is 15 residues long. Trimming pared 2 bases from V and 5 bases from J, leaving 14 bases between. The CDR3 loop is CASSLQGLRVDTQYF. CDR3 in DNA: TGTGCCAGCAGCTTACAGGGGTTACGGGTAGATACGCAGTATTTT.

This chain connects TRBV15 to TRBJ2-7; D not certain. Deletions cut 0 bases from V and 1 base from J, with 10 bases between. Germline CDR1 reads LNHNV; CDR2 reads YYDKDF (reference sequence). This CDR3 spans 15 amino acids. The CDR3, as DNA: TGTGCCACCAGCAGAGATATGGGCGGTTCCTACGAGCAGTACTTC. Protein: CATSRDMGGSYEQYF.

This clone came up a few times. V and J are TRBV28 and TRBJ1-1; D is perhaps TRBD1 (5 bases). CDR3 length: 16 residues. Germline lookup yields CDR1 MDHEN and CDR2 SYDVKM. V was shortened by 6 bases and J by 0 bases, with 17 bases between the two germline ends. The CDR3 protein is CASSSFGAELNTEAFF. CDR3 nucleotides: TGTGCCAGCAGCTCCTTCGGGGCCGAACTGAACACTGAAGCTTTCTTT.